The source of this T cell receptor (beta chain) is a study of blood T cell repertoires in COVID-19. Background on the study: Italy, Spain and the United States were the sources of the convalescent and acute COVID-19 samples.

Some clones are missing from TCRdb's copy, which holds only in-frame ones; the method was immunoSEQ multiplex PCR. Of around 80,000 clones listed, more than 70% are singletons. There are 14 residues in the CDR3. CDR1 is MNHNS, CDR2 SASEGT, per germline. The germline V and J ends were trimmed by 2 bases and 9 bases, with 16 bases remaining between them. V and J are TRBV6-1 and TRBJ1-2; D unclear. Sequences were obtained from peripheral blood. The receptor's source is a man aged 50 or older with COVID-19, enrolled during active disease. The CDR3 region is CASSEWRPEGSYTF. The CDR3, as DNA: TGTGCCAGCAGTGAATGGAGGCCCGAGGGAAGCTACACCTTC.